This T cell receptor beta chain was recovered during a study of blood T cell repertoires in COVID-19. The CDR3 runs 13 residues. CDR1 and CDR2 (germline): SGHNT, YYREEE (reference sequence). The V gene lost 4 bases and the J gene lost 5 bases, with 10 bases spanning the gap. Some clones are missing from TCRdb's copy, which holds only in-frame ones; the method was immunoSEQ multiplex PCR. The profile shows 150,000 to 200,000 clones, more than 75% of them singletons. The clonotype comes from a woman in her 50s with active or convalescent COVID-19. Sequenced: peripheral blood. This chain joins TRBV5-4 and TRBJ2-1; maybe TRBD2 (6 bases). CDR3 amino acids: CASSRERHNEQFF. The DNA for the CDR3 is TGTGCCAGCAGCCGGGAGAGACACAATGAGCAGTTCTTC.